What follows are 22 T cell receptor beta chains derived from one specimen sequenced in a study of early T cells in non-severe SARS-CoV-2 infection. TCRdb reprocessed the 5' RACE reads with MiXCR, giving one entry per CDR3 protein. The repertoire holds about 110,000 distinct CDR3 sequences, with around 12% as singletons. Source: whole blood, taken at baseline. These receptors came from an adult who was a healthcare worker with PCR-confirmed SARS-CoV-2 infection or an uninfected control (not recorded which).

This clonotype was seen more than once but under ten times. This rearrangement joins TRBV13 to TRBJ1-1, with D possibly being TRBD1 (5 bases). Germline CDR1 reads PRHDT; CDR2 reads FYEKMQ (reference sequence). V lost 0 bases to trimming and J lost 1 base, with 21 bases between them. The CDR3 is 19 amino acids. CDR3: CASSLGRRFTLGRNTEAFF. As DNA, the CDR3 is TGTGCCAGCAGCTTAGGCCGAAGGTTCACTCTGGGGCGGAACACTGAAGCTTTCTTT. Combining the CDR3 with reference TRBV13 and TRBJ1-1 gives the whole variable domain AAGVIQSPRHLIKEKRETATLKCYPIPRHDTVYWYQQGPGQDPQFLISFYEKMQSDKGSIPDRFSAQQFSDYHSELNMSSLELGDSALYFCASSLGRRFTLGRNTEAFFGQGTRLTVV.

This chain uses TRBV20-1 with TRBJ2-2, with 9 bases matching TRBD2. Germline CDR1 DFQATT, CDR2 SNEGSKA (reference sequence). V dropped 6 bases and J dropped 7; count of bases not matched to a gene: 12. This CDR3 spans 15 amino acids. CDR3 region: CSAAPGTSYFGELFF. In DNA form, the CDR3 reads TGCAGTGCGGCTCCCGGGACTAGCTATTTCGGGGAGCTGTTTTTT.

As for this clonotype: One junction end does not reproduce the germline sequence, and a read error may be involved. This sequence joins TRBV6-1 and TRBJ1-1; D gene unclear. Germline V gene sequence: CDR1 MNHNS, CDR2 SASEGT. The CDR3 contains 12 residues. Here the CDR3 reads CASTVGGAEVFF. In nucleotides, the CDR3 is TGTGCCAGCACCGTCGGAGGCGCCGAAGTTTTCTTT.

This clonotype was detected ten times or more. The rearrangement joins TRBV28 to TRBJ1-2; D is ambiguous. Germline V gene lookup returns CDR1 MDHEN and CDR2 SYDVKM. Between the trimmed V and J ends, which lost 4 bases and 0 bases, there was a span of 15 bases. The CDR3 loop spans 16 amino acids. The CDR3 DNA reads as TGTGCCAGCAGTTCCCCGGGAATGGGGACTAACTATGGCTACACCTTC. Residues: CASSSPGMGTNYGYTF.

The J gene is TRBJ1-2, the V gene TRBV4-1; tentative D call: TRBD1 (5 bases). Trimming took 0 bases from V and 2 from J, leaving 7 bases between them. Germline V lookup: CDR1 MGHRA, CDR2 YSYEKL. The CDR3 covers 14 residues. The CDR3 sequence: CASSQDNRNYGYTF. Written as DNA, the CDR3 is TGCGCCAGCAGCCAAGATAACAGGAACTATGGCTACACCTTC.

A few counts support this clonotype. The V and J genes are TRBV2 and TRBJ1-1; D uncertain. V was cut by 5 bases and J by 0 bases, with 16 bases left in between. The CDR3 sequence is 16 residues long. From germline, CDR1 is SNHLY and CDR2 FYNNEI. The CDR3 nucleotides are TGTGCCAGCAGTCCTTCCGAACGTGGTCTGAACACTGAAGCTTTCTTT. Residues: CASSPSERGLNTEAFF.

The V gene is TRBV7-2, the J gene TRBJ1-2, with D possibly matching TRBD1 (6 bases). Trimming pared 4 bases from V and 5 bases from J, leaving 17 bases between. This CDR3 contains 15 residues. In germline, CDR1 is SGHTA, CDR2 FQGNSA. The CDR3 DNA reads as TGTGCCAGCAGCTCTGATGGGGGGCCCGGGTATGGCTACACCTTC. Protein product: CASSSDGGPGYGYTF.

The table lists this clonotype with a few counts. The rearrangement links TRBV11-2 to TRBJ2-1; D is unresolved. The germline CDR1 and CDR2 sequences are SGHAT and FQNNGV. The CDR3 totals 12 residues. Trimming stripped 2 bases from V and 6 bases from J, with 5 bases between. CDR3 bases: TGTGCCAGCAGCTTACTGGTCAATGAGCAGTTCTTC. Residues: CASSLLVNEQFF.

Many counts were recorded for this clonotype. The chain recombines TRBV7-6 with TRBJ1-1; 8 positions agree with TRBD1. This CDR3 contains 14 residues. The junction had 4 bases not matched to a gene; V was cut back by 5 bases and J by 2 bases. Germline-derived CDR1 and CDR2 are SGHVS and FNYEAQ. CDR3 DNA sequence: TGTGCCAGCAGCCCAGGACAGGGCAACACTGAAGCTTTCTTT. Protein product: CASSPGQGNTEAFF.

This clonotype was detected only a few times. The chain couples TRBV3-1 to TRBJ2-4; 12 bases map to TRBD2. V lost 3 bases to trimming and J lost 2 bases; unmatched junction nucleotides: 5. This CDR3 is built from 17 residues. Germline assignment: CDR1 LGHDT and CDR2 YNNKEL (reference sequence). The CDR3 region has the DNA TGTGCCAGCAGCCACCTAGCGGGGGGGCCCTCCAAAAACATTCAGTACTTC. Its translation is CASSHLAGGPSKNIQYF. Supplemented by reference TRBV3-1 and TRBJ2-4, the full variable domain reads DTAVSQTPKYLVTQMGNDKSIKCEQNLGHDTMYWYKQDSKKFLKIMFSYNNKELIINETVPNRFSPKSPDKAHLNLHINSLELGDSAVYFCASSHLAGGPSKNIQYFGAGTRLSVL.

This clonotype was counted many times. CDR3 in amino acids: CASSLQGRGAGANYGYTF. DNA of the CDR3: TGCGCCAGCAGCCTCCAAGGCAGGGGGGCCGGAGCTAACTATGGCTACACCTTC. V gene TRBV4-1 combines with J gene TRBJ1-2, with 7 nucleotides matching TRBD1. The germline V gene encodes CDR1 MGHRA and CDR2 YSYEKL. V was clipped by 4 bases and J by 0 bases; unmatched bases: 14. This CDR3 has 18 amino acids.

The chain uses TRBV14 and TRBJ2-1; D remains unclear. CDR1 SGHDN and CDR2 FVKESK come from the germline V gene. The CDR3 length is 12 residues. V dropped 4 bases and J dropped 8 bases, with 9 bases sitting between them. The CDR3, as DNA: TGTGCCAGCAGCCTTACCATCCATGAGCAGTTCTTC. Residues: CASSLTIHEQFF.

Of note for this clonotype: A far more abundant clone sits one base away, making this likely a read error. V gene TRBV2 combines with J gene TRBJ1-1, with TRBD1 matching 7 bases. There are 13 residues in the CDR3. Germline assignment: CDR1 SNHLY and CDR2 FYNNEI. In nucleotides, the CDR3 is TGTGTCAGCAGTCGACAGGGGAACACTGAAGCTTTCTTT. Amino acid sequence: CVSSRQGNTEAFF.

This clonotype turned up a few times. The chain recombines TRBV27 with TRBJ2-7, with TRBD1 matching 8 bases. V trimming: 6 bases; J trimming: 5 bases; junction bases outside the gene matches: 6. Germline V gives CDR1 MNHEY, CDR2 SMNVEV (reference sequence). There are 13 residues in the CDR3. The CDR3 spells CASSVTGGNEQYF. The CDR3 DNA reads TGTGCCAGCAGCGTTACAGGGGGTAACGAGCAGTACTTC.

The chain uses TRBV7-9 and TRBJ1-4; TRBD1 matches at 9 bases. This CDR3 is built from 14 residues. Germline V gene sequence: CDR1 SEHNR, CDR2 FQNEAQ (reference sequence). Trimming cost V 5 bases and J 8 bases; bases outside gene matches: 6. The CDR3 coding sequence is TGTGCCAGCAGCGAGGGACAGGGCCGCGAAAAACTGTTTTTT. Protein product: CASSEGQGREKLFF.

The CDR3 sequence: CASSRTSIYGYTF. DNA of the CDR3: TGTGCCAGCAGCCGGACCTCTATCTATGGCTACACCTTC. The chain is built from TRBV28 and TRBJ1-2; D uncertain. The ends were cut back, 6 bases at V and 4 bases at J, with 12 bases in the middle. There are 13 residues in the CDR3. Germline CDR1 is MDHEN and CDR2 is SYDVKM.

This clonotype showed up many times. The chain joins TRBV6-5 to TRBJ2-7, with D unresolved. The germline V and J ends were trimmed by 2 bases and 6 bases, with 11 bases remaining between them. Germline assignment: CDR1 MNHEY and CDR2 SVGAGI. This CDR3 comprises 13 residues. The CDR3 DNA reads TGTGCCAGCAGTTACGCTCTCTCGGGCGAGCAGTACTTC. Its protein is CASSYALSGEQYF.

This chain uses TRBV7-9 with TRBJ1-2, with a tentative D call TRBD1 (6 bases). Germline values: CDR1 SEHNR, CDR2 FQNEAQ (reference sequence). There are 15 residues in the CDR3. V lost 5 bases and J lost 4, with 17 bases in between. The CDR3 sequence: CASSPEQGSSYGYTF. The CDR3 nucleotides read TGTGCCAGCAGCCCAGAGCAGGGGAGTAGCTATGGCTACACCTTC. The full variable domain, in which reference TRBV7-9 and TRBJ1-2 provide the parts outside the CDR3, is DTGVSQNPRHKITKRGQNVTFRCDPISEHNRLYWYRQTLGQGPEFLTYFQNEAQLEKSRLLSDRFSAERPKGSFSTLEIQRTEQGDSAMYLCASSPEQGSSYGYTFGSGTRLTVV.

At least ten counts were recorded for this clonotype. J is TRBJ1-2 and V is TRBV20-1; no reliable D call. This CDR3 region has 12 residues. V was pared by 3 bases and J by 7 bases, with 12 bases between. CDR1 and CDR2 (germline): DFQATT, SNEGSKA (reference sequence). CDR3 DNA: TGCAGTGCTAGTTCTGGTGAAAGTGGCTACACCTTC. It is translated as CSASSGESGYTF.

As for this clonotype: The junction shows a germline mismatch at one end, possibly a read error. The CDR3 DNA reads as TGCAGCGTTGAAGAAGTGGAAGGGATCTTT. Its protein product is CSVEEVEGIF. V is TRBV29-1 and J is TRBJ1-1; D is unresolved. Germline lookup yields CDR1 SQVTM and CDR2 ANQGSEA. The CDR3 sequence is 10 residues long. Combining the CDR3 with reference TRBV29-1 and TRBJ1-1 gives the whole variable domain SAVISQKPSRDICQRGTSLTIQCQVDSQVTMMFWYRQQPGQSLTLIATANQGSEATYESGFVIDKFPISRPNLTFSTLTVSNMSPEDSSIYLCSVEEVEGIFGQGTRLTVV.

This clonotype was recorded a few times. The chain couples TRBV27 to TRBJ1-2, with D perhaps matching TRBD1 (6 bases). Deletions cut 1 base from V and 3 bases from J, with 15 bases between. The CDR3 covers 16 residues. The germline V gene encodes CDR1 MNHEY and CDR2 SMNVEV (reference sequence). CDR3 DNA sequence: TGTGCCAGCAGTTTATATAGGGGGGCGGGCGACTATGGCTACACCTTC. Protein sequence: CASSLYRGAGDYGYTF.

This chain links TRBV3-1 with TRBJ1-1; perhaps TRBD1 as D (6 bases). This CDR3 contains 11 residues. CDR1 LGHDT and CDR2 YNNKEL come from the germline V gene (reference sequence). V was shortened by 1 base and J by 11 bases, with 8 bases between the two germline ends. CDR3 protein: CASSQGGAAFF. CDR3 nucleotides: TGTGCCAGCAGCCAAGGGGGGGCGGCTTTCTTT.